The T cell receptor (beta chain) described here comes from a study of CD8+ T cells in alopecia areata. Across the study: A 6-month off-drug phase came after tofacitinib, which had lasted 6 to 18 months.

CDR3 length: 15 amino acids. The V gene end was trimmed by 6 bases and the J gene end by 2 bases; junction bases not matched to a gene: 7. From germline, CDR1 is SNHLY and CDR2 FYNNEI. The treatment was: oral pan-JAK inhibitor, 5-10 mg twice daily. Extraction and reverse transcription of RNA yielded cDNA as the sequencing template. The repertoire was sequenced with immunoSEQ multiplex PCR; TCRdb's copy has only in-frame clones and lacks some. The sample carries 150,000 to 200,000 clones, about three fifths recorded once. This clone showed up just once. Sequencing was performed on CD4+ T cells sorted from blood, taken at week 24, from a patient treated with tofacitinib. The chain has TRBV2 and TRBJ1-5, with 7 bases identical to TRBD1. The clonotype comes from a human donor with alopecia areata. The CDR3: CASRGDSRRNQPQHF. The CDR3 nucleotides read TGTGCCAGCAGGGGGGACAGCCGCCGCAATCAGCCCCAGCATTTT. The full variable domain, in which reference TRBV2 and TRBJ1-5 provide the parts outside the CDR3, is EPEVTQTPSHQVTQMGQEVILRCVPISNHLYFYWYRQILGQKVEFLVSFYNNEISEKSEIFDDQFSVERPDGSNFTLKIRSTKLEDSAMYFCASRGDSRRNQPQHFGDGTRLSIL.